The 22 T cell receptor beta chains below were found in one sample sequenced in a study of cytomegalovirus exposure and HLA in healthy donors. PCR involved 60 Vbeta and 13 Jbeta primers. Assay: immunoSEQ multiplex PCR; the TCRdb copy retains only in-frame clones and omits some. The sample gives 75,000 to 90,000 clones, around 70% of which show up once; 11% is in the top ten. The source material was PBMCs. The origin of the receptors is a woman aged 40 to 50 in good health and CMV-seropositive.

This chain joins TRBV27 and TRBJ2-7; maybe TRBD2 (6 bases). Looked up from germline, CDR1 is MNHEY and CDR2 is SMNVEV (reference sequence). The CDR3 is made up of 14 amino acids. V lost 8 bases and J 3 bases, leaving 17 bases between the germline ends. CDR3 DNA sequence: TGTGCCAGCCGGTCGGGCGGGAACCTCTACGAGCAGTACTTC. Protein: CASRSGGNLYEQYF.

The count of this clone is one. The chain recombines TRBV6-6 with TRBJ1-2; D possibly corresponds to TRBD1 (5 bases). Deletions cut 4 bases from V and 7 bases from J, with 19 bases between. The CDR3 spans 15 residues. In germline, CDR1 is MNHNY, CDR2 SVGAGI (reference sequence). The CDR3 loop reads CASSLGGGAQSGYTF. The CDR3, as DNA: TGTGCCAGCAGTTTGGGGGGGGGTGCTCAAAGTGGCTACACCTTC.

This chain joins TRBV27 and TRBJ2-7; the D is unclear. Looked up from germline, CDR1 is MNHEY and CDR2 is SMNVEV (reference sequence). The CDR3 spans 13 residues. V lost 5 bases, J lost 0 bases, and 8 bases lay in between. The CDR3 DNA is TGTGCCAGCAGTAAACAGAACTCCTACGAGCAGTACTTC. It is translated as CASSKQNSYEQYF.

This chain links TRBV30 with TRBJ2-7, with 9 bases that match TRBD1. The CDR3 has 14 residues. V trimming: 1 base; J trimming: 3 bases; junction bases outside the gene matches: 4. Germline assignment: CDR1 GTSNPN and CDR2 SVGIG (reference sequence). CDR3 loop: CAWSATGQGYEQYF. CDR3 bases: TGTGCCTGGAGTGCTACGGGACAGGGCTACGAGCAGTACTTC. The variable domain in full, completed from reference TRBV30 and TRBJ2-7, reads SQTIHQWPATLVQPVGSPLSLECTVEGTSNPNLYWYRQAAGRGLQLLFYSVGIGQISSEVPQNLSASRPQDRQFILSSKKLLLSDSGFYLCAWSATGQGYEQYFGPGTRLTVT.

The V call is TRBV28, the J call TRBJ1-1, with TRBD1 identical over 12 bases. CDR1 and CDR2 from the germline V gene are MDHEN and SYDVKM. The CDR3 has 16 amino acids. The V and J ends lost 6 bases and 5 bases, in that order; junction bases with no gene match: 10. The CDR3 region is CASSPPPGQGATEAFF. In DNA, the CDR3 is TGTGCCAGCAGCCCACCCCCGGGACAGGGGGCGACTGAAGCTTTCTTT.

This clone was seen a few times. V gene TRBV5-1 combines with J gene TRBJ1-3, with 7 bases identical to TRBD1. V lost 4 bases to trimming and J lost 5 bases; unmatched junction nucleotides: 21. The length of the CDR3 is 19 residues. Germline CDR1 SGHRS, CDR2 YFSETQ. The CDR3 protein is CASSPSGTAIYTGRNTIYF. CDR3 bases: TGCGCCAGCAGCCCCTCCGGGACAGCGATTTATACAGGGAGAAACACCATATATTTT.

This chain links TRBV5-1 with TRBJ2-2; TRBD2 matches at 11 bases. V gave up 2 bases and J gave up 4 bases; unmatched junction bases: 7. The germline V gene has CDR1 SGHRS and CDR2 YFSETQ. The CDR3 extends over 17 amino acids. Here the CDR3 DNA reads TGCGCCAGCAGCTTCGTAGCGGGGGGGCCTGGCACCGGGGAGCTGTTTTTT. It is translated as CASSFVAGGPGTGELFF. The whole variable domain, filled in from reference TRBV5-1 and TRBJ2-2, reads KAGVTQTPRYLIKTRGQQVTLSCSPISGHRSVSWYQQTPGQGLQFLFEYFSETQRNKGNFPGRFSGRQFSNSRSEMNVSTLELGDSALYLCASSFVAGGPGTGELFFGEGSRLTVL.

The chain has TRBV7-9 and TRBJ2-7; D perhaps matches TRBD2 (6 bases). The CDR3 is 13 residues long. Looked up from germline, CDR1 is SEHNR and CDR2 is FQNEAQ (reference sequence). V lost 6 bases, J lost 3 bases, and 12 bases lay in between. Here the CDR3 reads CASRGRTNYEQYF. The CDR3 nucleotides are TGTGCCAGCAGGGGGAGGACAAACTACGAGCAGTACTTC. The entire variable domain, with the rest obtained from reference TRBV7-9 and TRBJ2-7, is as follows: DTGVSQNPRHKITKRGQNVTFRCDPISEHNRLYWYRQTLGQGPEFLTYFQNEAQLEKSRLLSDRFSAERPKGSFSTLEIQRTEQGDSAMYLCASRGRTNYEQYFGPGTRLTVT.

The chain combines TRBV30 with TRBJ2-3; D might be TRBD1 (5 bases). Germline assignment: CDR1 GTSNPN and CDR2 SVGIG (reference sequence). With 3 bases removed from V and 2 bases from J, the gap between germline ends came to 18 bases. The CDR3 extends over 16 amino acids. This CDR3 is CAWSYSTAPYTDTQYF. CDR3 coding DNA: TGTGCCTGGAGCTACTCGACAGCCCCCTACACAGATACGCAGTATTTT.

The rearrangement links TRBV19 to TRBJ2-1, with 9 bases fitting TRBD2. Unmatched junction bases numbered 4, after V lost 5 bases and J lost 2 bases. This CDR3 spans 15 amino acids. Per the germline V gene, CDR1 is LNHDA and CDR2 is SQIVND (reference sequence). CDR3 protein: CASSWLAGTYNEQFF. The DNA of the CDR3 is TGTGCCAGTAGTTGGCTAGCGGGAACCTACAATGAGCAGTTCTTC.

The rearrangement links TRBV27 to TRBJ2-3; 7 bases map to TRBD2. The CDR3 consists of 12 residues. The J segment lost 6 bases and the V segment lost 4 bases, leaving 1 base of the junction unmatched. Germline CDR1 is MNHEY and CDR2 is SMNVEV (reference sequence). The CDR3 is CASSWGGDTQYF. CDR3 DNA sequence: TGTGCCAGCAGTTGGGGGGGGGATACGCAGTATTTT.

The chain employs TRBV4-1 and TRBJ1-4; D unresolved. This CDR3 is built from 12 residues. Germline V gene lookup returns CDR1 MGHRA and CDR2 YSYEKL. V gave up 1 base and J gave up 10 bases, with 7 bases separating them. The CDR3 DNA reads TGCGCCAGCAGCCAAGTCAGAGGAAAACTGTTTTTT. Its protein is CASSQVRGKLFF.

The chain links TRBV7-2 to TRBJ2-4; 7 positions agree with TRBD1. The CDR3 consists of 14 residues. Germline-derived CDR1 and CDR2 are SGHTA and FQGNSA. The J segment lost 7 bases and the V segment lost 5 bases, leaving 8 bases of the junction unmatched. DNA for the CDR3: TGTGCCAGCAGCCCCCGGACAGGTGGGAACATTCAGTACTTC. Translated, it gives CASSPRTGGNIQYF.

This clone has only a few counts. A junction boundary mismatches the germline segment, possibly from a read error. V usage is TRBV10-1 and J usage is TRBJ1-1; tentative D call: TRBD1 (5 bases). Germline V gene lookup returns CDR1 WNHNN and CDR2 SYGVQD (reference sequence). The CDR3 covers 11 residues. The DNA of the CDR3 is TGCGCCAGCAGCTCCCTACAGGCTTCGTCTTTT. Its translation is CASSSLQASSF.

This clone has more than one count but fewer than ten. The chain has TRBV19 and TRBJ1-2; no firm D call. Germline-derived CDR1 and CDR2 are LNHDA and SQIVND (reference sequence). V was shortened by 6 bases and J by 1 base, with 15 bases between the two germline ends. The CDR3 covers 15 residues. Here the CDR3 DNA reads TGTGCCAGTAGCCCGGAGCAGAGGCTTAACTATGGCTACACCTTC. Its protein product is CASSPEQRLNYGYTF. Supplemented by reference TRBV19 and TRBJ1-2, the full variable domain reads DGGITQSPKYLFRKEGQNVTLSCEQNLNHDAMYWYRQDPGQGLRLIYYSQIVNDFQKGDIAEGYSVSREKKESFPLTVTSAQKNPTAFYLCASSPEQRLNYGYTFGSGTRLTVV.

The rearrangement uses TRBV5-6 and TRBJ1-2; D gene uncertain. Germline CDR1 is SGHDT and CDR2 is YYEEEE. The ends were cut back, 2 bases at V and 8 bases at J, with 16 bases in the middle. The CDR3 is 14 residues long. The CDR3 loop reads CASSLGSNYVGYTF. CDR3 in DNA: TGTGCCAGCAGCTTAGGGAGTAATTATGTGGGCTACACCTTC.

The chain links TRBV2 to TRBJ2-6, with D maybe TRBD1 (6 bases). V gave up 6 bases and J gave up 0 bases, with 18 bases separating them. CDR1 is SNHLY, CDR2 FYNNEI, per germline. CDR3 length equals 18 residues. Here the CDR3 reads CASSARGRISSGANVLTF. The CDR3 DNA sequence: TGTGCCAGCAGCGCCAGGGGAAGGATAAGCTCTGGGGCCAACGTCCTGACTTTC.

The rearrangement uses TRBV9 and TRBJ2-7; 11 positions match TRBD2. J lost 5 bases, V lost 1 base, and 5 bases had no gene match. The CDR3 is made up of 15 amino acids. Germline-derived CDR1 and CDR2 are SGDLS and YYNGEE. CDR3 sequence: CASSVYSGGADEQYF. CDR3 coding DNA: TGTGCCAGCAGCGTATATAGCGGGGGGGCCGACGAGCAGTACTTC. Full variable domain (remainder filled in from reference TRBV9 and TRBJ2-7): DSGVTQTPKHLITATGQRVTLRCSPRSGDLSVYWYQQSLDQGLQFLIQYYNGEERAKGNILERFSAQQFPDLHSELNLSSLELGDSALYFCASSVYSGGADEQYFGPGTRLTVT.

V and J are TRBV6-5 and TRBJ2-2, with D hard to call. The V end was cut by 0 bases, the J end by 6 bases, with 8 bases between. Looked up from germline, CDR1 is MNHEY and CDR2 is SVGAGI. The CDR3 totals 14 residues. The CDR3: CASSYSRIAGELFF. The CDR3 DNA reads TGTGCCAGCAGTTACTCGAGGATTGCCGGGGAGCTGTTTTTT.

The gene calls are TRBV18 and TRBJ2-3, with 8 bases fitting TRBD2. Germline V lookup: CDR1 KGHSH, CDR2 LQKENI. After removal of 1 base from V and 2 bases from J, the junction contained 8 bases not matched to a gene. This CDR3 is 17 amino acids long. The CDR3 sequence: CASSPLGSGELTDTQYF. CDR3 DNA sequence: TGTGCCAGCTCACCACTAGGTAGCGGGGAACTCACAGATACGCAGTATTTT.

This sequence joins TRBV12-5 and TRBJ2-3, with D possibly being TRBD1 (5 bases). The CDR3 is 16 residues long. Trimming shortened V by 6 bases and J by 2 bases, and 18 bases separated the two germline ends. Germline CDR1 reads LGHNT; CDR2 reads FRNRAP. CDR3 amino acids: CASGHLGGHDTDTQYF. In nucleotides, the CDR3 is TGTGCTAGTGGACACCTCGGCGGACACGACACAGATACGCAGTATTTT.

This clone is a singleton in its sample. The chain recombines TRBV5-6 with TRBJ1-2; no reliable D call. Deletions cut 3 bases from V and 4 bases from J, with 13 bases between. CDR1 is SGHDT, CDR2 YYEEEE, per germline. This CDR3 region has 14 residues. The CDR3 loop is CASSSLGEPYGYTF. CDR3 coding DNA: TGTGCCAGCAGCTCCCTCGGGGAACCCTATGGCTACACCTTC.